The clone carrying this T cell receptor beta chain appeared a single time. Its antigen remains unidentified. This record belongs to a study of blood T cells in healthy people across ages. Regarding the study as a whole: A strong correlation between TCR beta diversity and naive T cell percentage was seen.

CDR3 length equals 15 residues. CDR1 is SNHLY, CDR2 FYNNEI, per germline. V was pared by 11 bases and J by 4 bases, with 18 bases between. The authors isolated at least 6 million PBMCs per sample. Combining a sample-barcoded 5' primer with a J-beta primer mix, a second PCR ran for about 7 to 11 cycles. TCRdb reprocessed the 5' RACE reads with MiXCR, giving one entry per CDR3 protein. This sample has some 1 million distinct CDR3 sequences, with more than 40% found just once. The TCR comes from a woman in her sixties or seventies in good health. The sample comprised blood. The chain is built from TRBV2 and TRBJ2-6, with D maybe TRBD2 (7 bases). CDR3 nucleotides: TGTGCCGGGGACGACCGGGGGGCCGGGGCCAACGTCCTGACTTTC. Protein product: CAGDDRGAGANVLTF.